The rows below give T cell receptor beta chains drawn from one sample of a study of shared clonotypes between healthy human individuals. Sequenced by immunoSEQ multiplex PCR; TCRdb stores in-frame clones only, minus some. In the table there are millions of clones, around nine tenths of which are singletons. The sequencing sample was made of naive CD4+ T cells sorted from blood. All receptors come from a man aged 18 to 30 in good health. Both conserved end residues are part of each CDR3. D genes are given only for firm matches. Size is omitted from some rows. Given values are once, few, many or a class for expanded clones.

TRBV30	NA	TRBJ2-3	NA	CAWSMEEGQYF	TGTGCCTGGAGTATGGAGGAAGGGCAGTATTTT
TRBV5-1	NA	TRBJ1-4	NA	CASRAVANEKLFF	TGCGCCAGCAGGGCGGTCGCTAATGAAAAACTGTTTTTT
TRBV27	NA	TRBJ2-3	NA	CASSRGRSRDTQYF	TGTGCCAGCAGTCGGGGGAGGTCCCGGGATACGCAGTATTTT
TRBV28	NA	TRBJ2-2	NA	CASSSSNTGELFF	NA
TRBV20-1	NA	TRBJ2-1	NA	CSATGQAEQFF	TGCAGTGCTACAGGACAAGCTGAGCAGTTCTTC
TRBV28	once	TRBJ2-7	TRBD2	CASSLQGRGTYEQYF	TGTGCCAGCAGTCTCCAAGGGCGGGGGACCTACGAGCAGTACTTC
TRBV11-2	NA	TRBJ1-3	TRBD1	CASSQDRVAGNTIYF	TGTGCCAGCAGCCAAGACAGGGTTGCTGGAAACACCATATATTTT
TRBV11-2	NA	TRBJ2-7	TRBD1	CASSLGDRVEQYF	TGTGCCAGCAGCTTGGGCGACAGGGTAGAGCAGTACTTC
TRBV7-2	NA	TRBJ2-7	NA	CASSLANGKSSYEQYF	TGTGCCAGCAGCTTAGCGAACGGGAAGAGCTCCTACGAGCAGTACTTC
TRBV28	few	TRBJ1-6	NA	CASRGQVGNSPLHF	TGTGCCAGCAGGGGGCAGGTCGGCAATTCACCCCTCCACTTT
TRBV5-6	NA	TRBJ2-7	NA	CASSLGVYEQYF	TGTGCCAGCAGCCTCGGGGTTTACGAGCAGTACTTC
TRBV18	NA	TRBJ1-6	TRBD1	CASSPGQDPWNSPLHF	TGTGCCAGCTCACCAGGACAGGACCCCTGGAATTCACCCCTCCACTTT
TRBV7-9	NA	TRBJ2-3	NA	CASSTQVDTQYF	TGTGCCAGCAGCACACAGGTAGATACGCAGTATTTT
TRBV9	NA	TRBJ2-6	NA	CASSAPPGRRPSTGANVLTF	TGTGCCAGCAGCGCCCCTCCGGGACGCCGCCCGTCCACTGGGGCCAACGTCCTGACTTTC
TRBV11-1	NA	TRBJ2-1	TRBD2	CASSPVGGDARTRNEQFF	TGTGCCAGCAGCCCGGTGGGGGGGGACGCCCGGACGCGGAATGAGCAGTTCTTC
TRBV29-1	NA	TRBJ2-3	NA	CSVDVGIDTQYF	TGCAGCGTTGACGTGGGGATAGATACGCAGTATTTT
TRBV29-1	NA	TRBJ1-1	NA	CSVGGPGQENTEAFF	TGCAGCGTTGGGGGACCGGGACAAGAAAACACTGAAGCTTTCTTT
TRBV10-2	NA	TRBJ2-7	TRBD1	CASRFDRGEQYF	TGCGCCAGCAGATTTGACAGGGGCGAGCAGTACTTC
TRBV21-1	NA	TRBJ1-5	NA	CASSKPRGWSQPQHF	TGTGCCAGCAGCAAACCCAGGGGTTGGAGTCAGCCCCAGCATTTT
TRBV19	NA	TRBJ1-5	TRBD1	CASSNRQGAFYSNQPQHF	TGTGCCAGTAGTAACCGACAGGGGGCCTTTTATAGCAATCAGCCCCAGCATTTT
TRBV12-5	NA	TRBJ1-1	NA	CASANRTANTEAFF	TGTGCTAGTGCTAACCGGACAGCGAACACTGAAGCTTTCTTT
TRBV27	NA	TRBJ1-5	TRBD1	CASSPQGSNQPQHF	TGTGCCAGCAGTCCACAGGGGAGCAATCAGCCCCAGCATTTT
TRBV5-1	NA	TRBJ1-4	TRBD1	CASSSGQGIEKLFF	TGCGCCAGCAGCTCGGGACAGGGCATTGAAAAACTGTTTTTT
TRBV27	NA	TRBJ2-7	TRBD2	CASRVLGVAGPGYEQYF	TGTGCCAGCAGGGTTTTAGGAGTAGCGGGACCTGGCTACGAGCAGTACTTC
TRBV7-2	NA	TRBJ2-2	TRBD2	CASSLAAGGTGELFF	TGTGCCAGCAGCTTAGCAGCGGGAGGGACCGGGGAGCTGTTTTTT
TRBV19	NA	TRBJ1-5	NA	CASSTTGLGQPQHF	TGTGCCAGTAGTACTACAGGGTTAGGCCAGCCCCAGCATTTT
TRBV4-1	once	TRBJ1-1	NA	CASSQDGARVGTEAFF	TGCGCCAGCAGCCAAGATGGGGCCAGGGTGGGCACTGAAGCTTTCTTT
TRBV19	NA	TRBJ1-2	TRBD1	CATRQGDGYTF	TGTGCCACCAGACAGGGAGATGGCTACACCTTC
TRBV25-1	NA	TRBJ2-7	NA	CACWGPLGQYF	TGTGCCTGTTGGGGTCCACTGGGGCAGTACTTC
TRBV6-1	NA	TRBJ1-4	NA	CASSRAGRNEKLFF	TGTGCCAGCAGTAGGGCCGGGCGGAATGAAAAACTGTTTTTT